The rows below give T cell receptor beta chains drawn from one sample of a study of OX40 agonist ivuxolimab in advanced cancers. The protocol was immunoSEQ multiplex PCR, while the TCRdb copy is restricted to in-frame clones and leaves out a portion. The table shows approximately 69,000 clones, with around 90% occurring only once. This sample comprised CD4+ or CD8+ T cells sorted from blood, obtained in a trial of the OX40 agonist ivuxolimab. These receptors were collected from an adult with an advanced solid tumor such as melanoma, head and neck, liver or kidney cancer. CDR3s include the opening cysteine and the closing phenylalanine or tryptophan. D genes are given only for firm matches. A row's size may be missing; if present it is once, few, many or a size class.

clone_size	d_call	v_call	j_call	cdr3_nt	cdr3_aa
NA	NA	TRBV6-5	TRBJ1-1	TGTGCCAGCAGTTACTCGGTGAGGGATACTGAAGCTTTCTTT	CASSYSVRDTEAFF
NA	NA	TRBV5-6	TRBJ2-1	TGTGCCAGCAGCTTGAGGGGGTCAGCGTCGAATGAGCAGTTCTTC	CASSLRGSASNEQFF
NA	NA	TRBV29-1	TRBJ1-2	TGCAGCGCCCCCCGGGGTGGGGGGAACTATGGCTACACCTTC	CSAPRGGGNYGYTF
NA	NA	TRBV5-1	TRBJ1-4	TGCGCCAGCAGCTTCAACTCCCTAAATGAAAAACTGTTTTTT	CASSFNSLNEKLFF
NA	NA	TRBV9	TRBJ1-2	TGTGCCAGCAGCGTCCAGAAGGGACGGAAAGCTAACTATGGCTACACCTTC	CASSVQKGRKANYGYTF
NA	NA	TRBV5-6	TRBJ2-7	TGTGCCAGCAGCTTGGGAGATTGGGGCCACTACGAGCAGTACTTC	CASSLGDWGHYEQYF
NA	NA	TRBV7-9	TRBJ1-2	TGTGCCAGCAGCGTATCAGGGAGCGGTGGCTACACCTTC	CASSVSGSGGYTF
NA	TRBD2	TRBV11-2	TRBJ2-3	TGTGCCAGCAGCTTAGTTCGGGGGGTTGACGGTACGCAGTATTTT	CASSLVRGVDGTQYF
NA	NA	TRBV11-3	TRBJ1-1	TGTGCCAGCAGCTTAGGCCCGAACACTGAAGCTTTCTTT	CASSLGPNTEAFF
NA	TRBD2	TRBV14	TRBJ2-1	TGTGCCAGCAGCCATTGGACCAGCGGGGGTAATGAGCAGTTCTTC	CASSHWTSGGNEQFF
NA	TRBD2	TRBV9	TRBJ2-1	TGTGCCAGCAGCCGCGGGAGAGCGTACAATGAGCAGTTCTTC	CASSRGRAYNEQFF
NA	TRBD2	TRBV5-4	TRBJ2-5	TGTGCCAGCAGCTTGGGTTCGGGAGGGCCAGAGACCCAGTACTTC	CASSLGSGGPETQYF
NA	TRBD1	TRBV9	TRBJ2-2	TGTGCCAGCACCTCAGGGGGCGCGGACACCGGGGAGCTGTTTTTT	CASTSGGADTGELFF
NA	TRBD2	TRBV2	TRBJ2-7	TGTGCCAGCAGTGGGTTACTAGCGGTATCCTACGAGCAGTACTTC	CASSGLLAVSYEQYF
NA	TRBD2	TRBV6-5	TRBJ2-6	TGTGCCAGCAGGGGAGGGAACCCTGGGGCCAACGTCCTGACTTTC	CASRGGNPGANVLTF
NA	TRBD2	TRBV11-3	TRBJ2-1	TGTGCCAGCAGCCCGAGGAGCGGGAACAAAAATTCCTACAATGAGCAGTTCTTC	CASSPRSGNKNSYNEQFF
once	TRBD2	TRBV5-6	TRBJ2-1	TGTGCCAGCAGCCGGGGAGGGTGGGGGGACAATGAGCAGTTCTTC	CASSRGGWGDNEQFF
NA	NA	TRBV7-9	TRBJ1-3	TGTGCCAGCAGCTACGCAGCACAGGGCTCTGGAAACACCATATATTTT	CASSYAAQGSGNTIYF
NA	NA	TRBV7-3	TRBJ2-2	TGTGCCAGCAGCCCCCGAGGGCTAGGTGGCACCGGGGAGCTGTTTTTT	CASSPRGLGGTGELFF
NA	NA	TRBV27	TRBJ2-3	TGTGCCAGCAGTTTGGGGGGCGGACGCACAGATACGCAGTATTTT	CASSLGGGRTDTQYF
NA	TRBD1	TRBV5-8	TRBJ2-7	TGTGCCAGCAGACCCGGGACAGGAACCTACGAGCAGTACTTC	CASRPGTGTYEQYF
NA	NA	TRBV11-2	TRBJ2-1	TGTGCCAGCAGTTTATCTGAACAGGTGGGCCTCCCGATCTTC	CASSLSEQVGLPIF
NA	NA	TRBV11-3	TRBJ2-7	TGTGCCAGCAGCTTAGATTGGGCCCATAGCTACGAGCAGTACTTC	CASSLDWAHSYEQYF
NA	NA	TRBV11-2	TRBJ2-2	TGTGCCAGCAGCTTAGACAGGGGCCGGGAGCTGTTTTTT	CASSLDRGRELFF
NA	NA	TRBV14	TRBJ2-7	TGTGCCAGCAGTCCTGATTTTGCCTACGAGCAGTACTTC	CASSPDFAYEQYF
NA	TRBD1	TRBV4-3	TRBJ2-3	TGCGCCAGCAGCCGACAGGGAGAGGGAGATACGCAGTATTTT	CASSRQGEGDTQYF
NA	NA	TRBV5-1	TRBJ2-1	TGCGCCAGCAGCTTGGCCGTCTCTACAAGCAGCTCCTACAATGAGCAGTTCTTC	CASSLAVSTSSSYNEQFF
few	NA	TRBV7-9	TRBJ1-1	TGTGCCAGCAGCTCTGGGGGGACTGAAGCTTTCTTT	CASSSGGTEAFF
once	NA	TRBV7-9	TRBJ2-7	TGTGCCAGCAGCTTTATTTCGGGAAGCCTCTACGAGCAGTACTTC	CASSFISGSLYEQYF
NA	TRBD2	TRBV29-1	TRBJ2-3	TGCAGCGTTGAAGATTGGGCTAGCGGGTCGCTGGAATATAGTACGCAGTATTTT	CSVEDWASGSLEYSTQYF
NA	NA	TRBV14	TRBJ2-7	TGTGCCAGCAGCCAGAAGGCCTACGAGCAGTACTTC	CASSQKAYEQYF
NA	TRBD1	TRBV6-5	TRBJ2-7	TGTGCCAGCAGTTGGGACAGGGGAGTCTCCGAGCAGTACTTC	CASSWDRGVSEQYF
NA	TRBD1	TRBV27	TRBJ1-1	TGTGCCAGCACTCTGACAGGGGTAATGAACACTGAAGCTTTCTTT	CASTLTGVMNTEAFF
NA	NA	TRBV4-3	TRBJ1-2	TGCGCCAGCAGCCAAGTTGTTTTCGGGATCAACTATGGCTACACCTTC	CASSQVVFGINYGYTF
NA	NA	TRBV5-5	TRBJ2-7	TGTGCCAGCAGCCCCGATGGGGTACGGTACGAGCAGTACTTC	CASSPDGVRYEQYF
NA	TRBD2	TRBV5-5	TRBJ2-3	TGTGCCAGCTACCGGAGCGGGAGTGGCACAGATACGCAGTATTTT	CASYRSGSGTDTQYF
NA	NA	TRBV7-2	TRBJ2-3	TGTGCCAGCAGCATGATCGGCACAGATACGCAGTATTTT	CASSMIGTDTQYF
NA	TRBD1	TRBV7-2	TRBJ2-7	TGTGCCAGCAGTCCTCCTACGGGACAGGGTATCCACGAGCAGTACTTC	CASSPPTGQGIHEQYF
NA	NA	TRBV5-5	TRBJ2-2	TGTGCCAGCAACTGGGGGGCCGGGGAGCTGTTTTTT	CASNWGAGELFF
NA	TRBD1	TRBV4-1	TRBJ2-7	TGCGCCAGCGCCGCGGGGAGGGACAGGGGCCCCTACGAGCAGTACTTC	CASAAGRDRGPYEQYF
NA	TRBD2	TRBV11-1	TRBJ2-7	TGTGCCAGCAGCTTAAGACGGGAGGTGGGCGAGCAGTACTTC	CASSLRREVGEQYF
NA	TRBD1	TRBV5-6	TRBJ1-4	TGTGCCAGCAGCCCAAGTGGGACAGGGGGTGAAAAACTGTTTTTT	CASSPSGTGGEKLFF
NA	NA	TRBV6-1	TRBJ2-5	TGTGCCAGCAAAGGACAGAGGGGGAAAGAGACCCAGTACTTC	CASKGQRGKETQYF
NA	NA	TRBV6-1	TRBJ2-3	TGTGCCAGCAGTGAAAACAGCGCCCCGAGCACGCAGTATTTT	CASSENSAPSTQYF
NA	NA	TRBV7-6	TRBJ1-1	TGTGCCAGCAGCCTTGCGGGGGGACCGAACACTGAAGCTTTCTTT	CASSLAGGPNTEAFF
NA	NA	TRBV11-3	TRBJ2-7	TGTGCCAGCAGCGCCCCGGTAGGAGGGGTTTCCGGGAGCCCCCCGGTCGAGCAGTACTTC	CASSAPVGGVSGSPPVEQYF
few	NA	TRBV11-3	TRBJ2-1	TGTGCCAGCAGCTTACTAAGGGTGAATGAGCAGTTCTTC	CASSLLRVNEQFF
NA	TRBD1	TRBV4-3	TRBJ2-1	TGCGCCAGCAGCCAAGACGGGGACAGGGTCTACAATGAGCAGTTCTTC	CASSQDGDRVYNEQFF
NA	NA	TRBV7-9	TRBJ2-5	TGTGCCAGCAGCTGGGGGAAGGGAGAGACCCAGTACTTC	CASSWGKGETQYF